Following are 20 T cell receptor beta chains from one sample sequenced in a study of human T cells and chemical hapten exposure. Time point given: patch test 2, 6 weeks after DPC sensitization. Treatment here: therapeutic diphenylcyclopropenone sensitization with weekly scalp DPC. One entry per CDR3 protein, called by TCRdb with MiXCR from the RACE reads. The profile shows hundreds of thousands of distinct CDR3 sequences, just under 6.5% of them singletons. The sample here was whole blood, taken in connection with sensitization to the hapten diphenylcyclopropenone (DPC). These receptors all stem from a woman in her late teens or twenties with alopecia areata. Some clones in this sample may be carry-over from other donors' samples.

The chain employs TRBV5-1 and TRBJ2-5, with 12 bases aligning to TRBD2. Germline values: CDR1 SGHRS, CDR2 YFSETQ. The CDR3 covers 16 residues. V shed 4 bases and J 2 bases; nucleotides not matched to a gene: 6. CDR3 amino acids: CASSLGLAGRQETQYF. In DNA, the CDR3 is TGCGCCAGCAGCCTAGGACTAGCGGGGCGACAAGAGACCCAGTACTTC.

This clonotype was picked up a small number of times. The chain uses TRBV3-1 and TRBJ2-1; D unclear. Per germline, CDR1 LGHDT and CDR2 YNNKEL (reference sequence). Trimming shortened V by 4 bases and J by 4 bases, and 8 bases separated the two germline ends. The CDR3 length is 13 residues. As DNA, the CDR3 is TGTGCCAGCAGCCGTGACGGATACAATGAGCAGTTCTTC. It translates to CASSRDGYNEQFF.

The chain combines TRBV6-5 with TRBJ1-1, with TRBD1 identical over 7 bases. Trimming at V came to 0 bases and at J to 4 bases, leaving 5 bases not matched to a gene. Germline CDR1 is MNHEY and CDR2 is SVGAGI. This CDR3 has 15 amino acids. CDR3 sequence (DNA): TGTGCCAGCAGTTACTCGATTGCAGGGGGCACTGAAGCTTTCTTT. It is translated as CASSYSIAGGTEAFF.

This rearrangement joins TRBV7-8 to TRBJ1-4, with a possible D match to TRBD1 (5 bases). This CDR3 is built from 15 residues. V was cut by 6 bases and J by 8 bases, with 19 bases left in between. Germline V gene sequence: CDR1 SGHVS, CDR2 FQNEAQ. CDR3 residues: CASRQIGGSREKLFF. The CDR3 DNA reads TGTGCCAGCAGGCAAATCGGGGGGTCGAGGGAAAAACTGTTTTTT.

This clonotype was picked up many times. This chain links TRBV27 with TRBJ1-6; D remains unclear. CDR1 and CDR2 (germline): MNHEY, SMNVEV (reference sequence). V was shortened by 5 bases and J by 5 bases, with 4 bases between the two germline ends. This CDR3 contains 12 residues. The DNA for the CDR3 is TGTGCCAGCAGTGACAATAATTCACCCCTCCACTTT. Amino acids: CASSDNNSPLHF.

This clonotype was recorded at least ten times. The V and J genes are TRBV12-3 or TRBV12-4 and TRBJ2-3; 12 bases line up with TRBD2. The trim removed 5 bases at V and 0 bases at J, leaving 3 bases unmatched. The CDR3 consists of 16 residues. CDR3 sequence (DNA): TGTGCCAGCAGTCCCGGGACTAGCGGGAGCACAGATACGCAGTATTTT. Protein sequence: CASSPGTSGSTDTQYF.

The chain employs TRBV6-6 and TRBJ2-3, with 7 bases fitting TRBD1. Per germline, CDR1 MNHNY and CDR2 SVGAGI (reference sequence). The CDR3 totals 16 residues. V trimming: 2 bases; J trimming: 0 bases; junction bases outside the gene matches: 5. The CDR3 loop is CASSYLQGVSTDTQYF. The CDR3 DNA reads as TGTGCCAGCAGTTACCTGCAGGGGGTAAGCACAGATACGCAGTATTTT.

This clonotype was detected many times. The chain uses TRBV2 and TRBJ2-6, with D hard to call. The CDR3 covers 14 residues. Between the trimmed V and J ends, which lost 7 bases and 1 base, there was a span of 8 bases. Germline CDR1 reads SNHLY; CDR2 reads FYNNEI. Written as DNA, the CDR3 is TGTGCCAGCAAGAAAATTTCTGGGGCCAACGTCCTGACTTTC. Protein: CASKKISGANVLTF. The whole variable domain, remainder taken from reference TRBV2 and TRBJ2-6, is EPEVTQTPSHQVTQMGQEVILRCVPISNHLYFYWYRQILGQKVEFLVSFYNNEISEKSEIFDDQFSVERPDGSNFTLKIRSTKLEDSAMYFCASKKISGANVLTFGAGSRLTVL.

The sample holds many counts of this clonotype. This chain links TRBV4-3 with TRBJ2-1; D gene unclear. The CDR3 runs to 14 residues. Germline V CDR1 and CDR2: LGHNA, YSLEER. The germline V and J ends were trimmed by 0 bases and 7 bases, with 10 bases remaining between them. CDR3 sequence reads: CASSQDGLNNEQFF. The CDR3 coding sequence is TGCGCCAGCAGCCAAGATGGGTTAAATAATGAGCAGTTCTTC.

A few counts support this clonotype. For the CDR3, the DNA is TGTGCCAGCAGCTTAAATCCCCAGGGGTTTGAGGCTTTCTTT. It encodes CASSLNPQGFEAFF. This rearrangement joins TRBV7-2 to TRBJ1-1, with a possible D match to TRBD1 (6 bases). The CDR3 sequence is 14 residues long. The germline V gene has CDR1 SGHTA and CDR2 FQGNSA. V lost 2 bases to trimming and J lost 11 bases, with 18 bases between them. Variable domain in full (rest from reference TRBV7-2 and TRBJ1-1): GAGVSQSPSNKVTEKGKDVELRCDPISGHTALYWYRQSLGQGLEFLIYFQGNSAPDKSGLPSDRFSAERTGGSVSTLTIQRTQQEDSAVYLCASSLNPQGFEAFFGQGTRLTVV.

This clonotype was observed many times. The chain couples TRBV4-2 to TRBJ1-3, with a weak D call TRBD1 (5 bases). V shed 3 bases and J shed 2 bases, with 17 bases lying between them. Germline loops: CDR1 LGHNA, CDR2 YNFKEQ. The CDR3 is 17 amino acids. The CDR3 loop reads CASSHGRYRFTGNTIYF. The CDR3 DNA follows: TGTGCCAGCAGCCACGGAAGGTACAGGTTCACTGGAAACACCATATATTTT.

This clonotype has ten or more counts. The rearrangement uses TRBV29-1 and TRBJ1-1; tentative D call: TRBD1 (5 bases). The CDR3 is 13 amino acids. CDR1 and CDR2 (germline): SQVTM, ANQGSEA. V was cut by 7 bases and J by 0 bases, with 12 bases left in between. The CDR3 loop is CSAVTDLNTEAFF. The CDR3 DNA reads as TGCAGCGCGGTGACAGACTTGAACACTGAAGCTTTCTTT. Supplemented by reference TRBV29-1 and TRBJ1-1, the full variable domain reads SAVISQKPSRDICQRGTSLTIQCQVDSQVTMMFWYRQQPGQSLTLIATANQGSEATYESGFVIDKFPISRPNLTFSTLTVSNMSPEDSSIYLCSAVTDLNTEAFFGQGTRLTVV.

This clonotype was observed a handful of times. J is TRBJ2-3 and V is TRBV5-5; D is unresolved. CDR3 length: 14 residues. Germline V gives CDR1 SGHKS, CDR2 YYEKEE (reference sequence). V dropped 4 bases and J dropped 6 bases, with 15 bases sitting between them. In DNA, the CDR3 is TGTGCCAGCAGCCTGTACTCCTTACGGGATACGCAGTATTTT. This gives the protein CASSLYSLRDTQYF.

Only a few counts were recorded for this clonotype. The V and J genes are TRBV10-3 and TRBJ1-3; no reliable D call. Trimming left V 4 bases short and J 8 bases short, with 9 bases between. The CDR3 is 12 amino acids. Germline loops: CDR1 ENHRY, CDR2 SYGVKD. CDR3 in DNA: TGTGCCATCAGTGGAGGCGGCTACACCATATATTTT. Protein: CAISGGGYTIYF.

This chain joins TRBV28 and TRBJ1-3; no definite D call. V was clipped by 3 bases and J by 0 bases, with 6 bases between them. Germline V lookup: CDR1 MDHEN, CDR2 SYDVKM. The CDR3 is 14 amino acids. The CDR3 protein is CASSFVLSGNTIYF. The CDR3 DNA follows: TGTGCCAGCAGTTTTGTGCTCTCTGGAAACACCATATATTTT. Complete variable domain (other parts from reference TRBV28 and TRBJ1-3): DVKVTQSSRYLVKRTGEKVFLECVQDMDHENMFWYRQDPGLGLRLIYFSYDVKMKEKGDIPEGYSVSREKKERFSLILESASTNQTSMYLCASSFVLSGNTIYFGEGSWLTVV.

In DNA form, the CDR3 reads TGCGCCAGCAGCGGAAGACGGGACGGGCGCACAGATACGCAGTATTTT. Residues: CASSGRRDGRTDTQYF. The V and J genes are TRBV5-1 and TRBJ2-3; D could derive from TRBD1 or TRBD2 (5 bases each). CDR1 SGHRS and CDR2 YFSETQ come from the germline V gene. V was shortened by 4 bases and J by 1 base, with 16 bases between the two germline ends. The CDR3 is made up of 16 amino acids.

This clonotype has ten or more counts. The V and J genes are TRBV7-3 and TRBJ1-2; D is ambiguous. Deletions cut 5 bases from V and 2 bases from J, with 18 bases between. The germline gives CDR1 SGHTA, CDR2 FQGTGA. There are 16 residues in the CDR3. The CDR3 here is CASSPGPPAVNYGYTF. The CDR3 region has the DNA TGTGCCAGCAGCCCGGGCCCTCCGGCGGTGAACTATGGCTACACCTTC.

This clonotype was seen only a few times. The CDR3 loop is CASRASRQGTEAFF. The CDR3 nucleotides read TGTGCCAGCAGGGCCTCTAGACAGGGGACTGAAGCTTTCTTT. The chain has TRBV6-6 and TRBJ1-1; 8 bases fit TRBD1. Germline assignment: CDR1 MNHNY and CDR2 SVGAGI (reference sequence). The junction had 8 bases not matched to a gene; V was cut back by 6 bases and J by 5 bases. The CDR3 consists of 14 residues.

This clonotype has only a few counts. DNA for the CDR3: TGCGCCAGCAGCTTGGCTGGGACAGGGTCTTACAATGAGCAGTTCTTC. Its translation: CASSLAGTGSYNEQFF. The J gene is TRBJ2-1, the V gene TRBV5-1; 9 bases match TRBD1. The V and J ends lost 0 bases and 4 bases, in that order; junction bases with no gene match: 5. The CDR3 consists of 16 residues. Germline V gene data show CDR1 as SGHRS and CDR2 as YFSETQ.

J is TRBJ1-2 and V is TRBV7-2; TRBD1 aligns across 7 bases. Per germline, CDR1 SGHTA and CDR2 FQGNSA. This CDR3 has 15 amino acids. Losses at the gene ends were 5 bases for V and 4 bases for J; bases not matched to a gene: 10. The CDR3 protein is CASSPSRTGIYGYTF. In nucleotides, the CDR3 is TGTGCCAGCAGCCCATCCCGGACAGGCATCTATGGCTACACCTTC.